Listed below are T cell receptor beta chains from one sample, sequenced in a study of shared clonotypes between healthy human individuals. Data came from immunoSEQ multiplex PCR; TCRdb stores just in-frame clones and leaves some out. The sample shows millions of clones, roughly 95% of them seen only once. The material sequenced was naive CD4+ T cells sorted from blood. Receptor source: a man aged 18 to 29 in good health. CDR3s include the opening cysteine and the closing phenylalanine or tryptophan. D genes are given only for firm matches. Clone sizes are given selectively: once, few, many, or a class where the clone is expanded.

size	D	length	J	V	DNA	CDR3
NA	NA	11	TRBJ2-2	TRBV20-1	TGCAGTGCTCAATCCACCGGGGAGCTGTTTTTT	CSAQSTGELFF
NA	NA	12	TRBJ2-3	TRBV9	TGTGCCAGCAGCGAATCAGGAGATACGCAGTATTTT	CASSESGDTQYF
NA	NA	16	TRBJ2-6	TRBV30	TGTGCCTGGAGTTTAACGAGGGTCTCTGGGGCCAACGTCCTGACTTTC	CAWSLTRVSGANVLTF
NA	NA	14	TRBJ2-7	TRBV12-5	TGTGCTAGTGGCAGATACAGGGCGACTTACGAGCAGTACTTC	CASGRYRATYEQYF
NA	NA	15	TRBJ2-7	TRBV18	TGTGCCAGCTCACCTACGAATCTTGTGGGCTACGAGCAGTACTTC	CASSPTNLVGYEQYF
NA	TRBD2	15	TRBJ2-1	TRBV2	TGTGCCAGCAGTGGGGGGACTAGCGGGAGGGATGAGCAGTTCTTC	CASSGGTSGRDEQFF
NA	NA	15	TRBJ1-1	TRBV7-9	TGTGCCAGCAGCCACAGCGGGGGGATGAACACTGAAGCTTTCTTT	CASSHSGGMNTEAFF
NA	TRBD1	16	TRBJ2-2	TRBV7-3	TGTGCCAGCAGCTTACCCCAGGGGGTGAACACCGGGGAGCTGTTTTTT	CASSLPQGVNTGELFF
NA	NA	12	TRBJ2-3	TRBV2	TGTGCCACCAGACTCAGCGGAGATACGCAGTATTTT	CATRLSGDTQYF
NA	NA	15	TRBJ1-1	TRBV9	TGTGCCAGCAGCGTAGACGGGAAGGCGAACACTGAAGCTTTCTTT	CASSVDGKANTEAFF
NA	NA	14	TRBJ1-4	TRBV30	TGTGCCTGGAATCAGGAGGGGCTAGGGGAAAAACTGTTTTTT	CAWNQEGLGEKLFF
NA	NA	14	TRBJ2-7	TRBV21-1	TGTGCCAGCAGCCCTCGTCTCGGGAAAAACGGGCAGTACTTC	CASSPRLGKNGQYF
NA	NA	14	TRBJ1-1	TRBV2	TGTGCCAGCCCCAGGCTACGGGAGGGCACTGAAGCTTTCTTT	CASPRLREGTEAFF
once	NA	18	TRBJ2-7	TRBV7-2	TGTGCCAGCAGCTTAGGTGGTCGGGTCCCACTGCTCTCCTACGAGCAGTACTTC	CASSLGGRVPLLSYEQYF
NA	NA	15	TRBJ1-6	TRBV4-1	TGCGCCAGCAGCCAAGAAGGGGTTGGAAATTCACCCCTCCACTTT	CASSQEGVGNSPLHF
NA	TRBD1	13	TRBJ1-1	TRBV11-2	TGTGCCAGCAGCCAGGACAGGTACACTGAAGCTTTCTTT	CASSQDRYTEAFF
NA	NA	18	TRBJ1-4	TRBV9	TGTGCCAGCAGCGTAGGGAGCGCAGGGATTGCAACTAATGAAAAACTGTTTTTT	CASSVGSAGIATNEKLFF
once	NA	16	TRBJ1-2	TRBV4-3	TGCGCCAGCAGCCAAGAATCAACAGGCTGGAACTATGGCTACACCTTC	CASSQESTGWNYGYTF
NA	NA	15	TRBJ2-1	TRBV7-2	TGTGCCAGCAGCTTAGAGGTACAGGGCTACAATGAGCAGTTCTTC	CASSLEVQGYNEQFF
NA	NA	15	TRBJ2-2	TRBV2	TGTGCCAGCAGTGTAACGGGAACCAGCACCGGGGAGCTGTTTTTT	CASSVTGTSTGELFF
NA	NA	12	TRBJ1-1	TRBV25-1	TGTGCCAGCACCGCCTTCGAGGGACGGGCTTTCTTT	CASTAFEGRAFF
NA	NA	13	TRBJ1-6	TRBV11-2	TGTGCCAGCAGCTTAGGGGGGTACTCACCCCTCCACTTT	CASSLGGYSPLHF
NA	NA	15	TRBJ1-1	TRBV2	TGTGCCAGCTGGGAAAAAGGAGGACAGAACACTGAAGCTTTCTTT	CASWEKGGQNTEAFF
NA	NA	15	TRBJ1-3	TRBV11-2	TGTGCCAGCACCTGGGAGGGGGGCCTCGGAAACACCATATATTTT	CASTWEGGLGNTIYF
NA	NA	13	TRBJ1-1	TRBV5-1	TGCGCCAGCAGGAAGGGGCCGAACACTGAAGCTTTCTTT	CASRKGPNTEAFF
NA	TRBD2	16	TRBJ2-7	TRBV7-2	TGTGCCAGCAGTCGAGGCCCGGGCGGGAGTTACGACGAGCAGTACTTC	CASSRGPGGSYDEQYF
NA	NA	15	TRBJ1-6	TRBV7-6	TGTGCCAGCAGAAGCTCCAGCTCCTATAATTCACCCCTCCACTTT	CASRSSSSYNSPLHF
NA	TRBD1	16	TRBJ1-2	TRBV5-4	TGTGCCAGCAGCTTACAGGGGGCGCCTATAAACTATGGCTACACCTTC	CASSLQGAPINYGYTF
once	NA	13	TRBJ2-5	TRBV4-1	TGCGCCAGCAGCCAGGCGGTTCAAGAGACCCAGTACTTC	CASSQAVQETQYF
NA	NA	14	TRBJ1-1	TRBV5-8	TGTGCCAGCAGCCCCGGTCAGCAGTCCACTGAAGCTTTCTTT	CASSPGQQSTEAFF
NA	NA	12	TRBJ2-1	TRBV7-9	TGTGCCAGCAGCTTAGATAACAATGAGCAGTTCTTC	CASSLDNNEQFF
NA	TRBD1	18	TRBJ1-2	TRBV13	TGTGCCAGCAGACAAGTAAAGGGGACAGGGGTGGCTAACTATGGCTACACCTTC	CASRQVKGTGVANYGYTF
NA	TRBD1	15	TRBJ2-7	TRBV6-5	TGTGCCAGCAGCCCTGACAGGGGTCGTTACTACGAGCAGTACTTC	CASSPDRGRYYEQYF
few	NA	14	TRBJ2-7	TRBV2	TGTGCCAGCAGTGATCTCGCCAGCTCCTACGAGCAGTACTTC	CASSDLASSYEQYF
once	NA	15	TRBJ1-1	TRBV29-1	TGCAGCGTTGAAGGGAAAGGGGACATGAACACTGAAGCTTTCTTT	CSVEGKGDMNTEAFF
NA	NA	14	TRBJ2-7	TRBV2	TGTGCCAGCAGCGATCTGTACTTCGCCCAGGAGCAGTACTTC	CASSDLYFAQEQYF
NA	TRBD1	11	TRBJ1-2	TRBV18	TGTGCCAGCTCACGGGACAGCTCCTACACCTTC	CASSRDSSYTF
NA	NA	15	TRBJ2-1	TRBV7-2	TGTGCCAGCAGCTTAGGCCCAGACACCTACAATGAGCAGTTCTTC	CASSLGPDTYNEQFF
NA	TRBD2	15	TRBJ2-3	TRBV9	TGTGCCAGCAGCGTGACTAGCTCCCTTTCAGATACGCAGTATTTT	CASSVTSSLSDTQYF
NA	TRBD2	14	TRBJ2-1	TRBV28	TGTGCCAGCACCAAAGGGACTAGCGGGGGAAAGCAGTTCTTC	CASTKGTSGGKQFF
NA	NA	14	TRBJ2-7	TRBV6-1	TGTGCCACCCATTGGGGGGGCCCCTCCTACGAGCAGTACTTC	CATHWGGPSYEQYF
NA	NA	14	TRBJ1-5	TRBV6-1	TGTGCCAGCAGTGCCGACAGTAGCAATCAGCCCCAGCATTTT	CASSADSSNQPQHF
NA	NA	16	TRBJ1-6	TRBV27	TGTGCCAGCAGTCGCCGACCACGATTAGATAATTCACCCCTCCACTTT	CASSRRPRLDNSPLHF
NA	NA	12	TRBJ2-7	TRBV6-6	TGTGCCAGCAGTTACTCGTTTAACGAGCAGTACTTC	CASSYSFNEQYF
NA	NA	14	TRBJ2-3	TRBV9	TGTGCCAGCAGCGTAGCTGAGGGGGCAGATACGCAGTATTTT	CASSVAEGADTQYF
NA	TRBD1	15	TRBJ2-7	TRBV7-2	TGTGCCAGCAGCTTAAGGGTGACAGGGGAAGTCGAGCAGTACTTC	CASSLRVTGEVEQYF
NA	NA	14	TRBJ1-2	TRBV7-9	TGTGCCAGCAGCCCCCAGTGGGATAACTATGGCTACACCTTC	CASSPQWDNYGYTF
NA	NA	12	TRBJ1-4	TRBV10-2	TGCGCCAGCAGTACGGGTAATGAAAAACTGTTTTTT	CASSTGNEKLFF
NA	TRBD1	15	TRBJ1-2	TRBV5-6	TGTGCCAGCAGCTTGGGGGACAGGGCTAACTATGGCTACACCTTC	CASSLGDRANYGYTF
once	TRBD1	14	TRBJ1-3	TRBV6-6	TGTGCCAGCAGTAAACAGGGGGAAGGAAACACCATATATTTT	CASSKQGEGNTIYF
NA	NA	13	TRBJ2-2	TRBV10-2	TGCGCCAGCAGCTCCACGGACACCGGGGAGCTGTTTTTT	CASSSTDTGELFF
NA	NA	14	TRBJ1-1	TRBV7-2	TGTGCCAGCAGCTTATATGGGCGGCACACTGAAGCTTTCTTT	CASSLYGRHTEAFF
NA	NA	17	TRBJ1-6	TRBV12-5	TGTGCTAGTGGTTTGGTACGGACTCAGGGAGGTGGGTCACCCCTCCACTTT	CASGLVRTQGGGSPLHF